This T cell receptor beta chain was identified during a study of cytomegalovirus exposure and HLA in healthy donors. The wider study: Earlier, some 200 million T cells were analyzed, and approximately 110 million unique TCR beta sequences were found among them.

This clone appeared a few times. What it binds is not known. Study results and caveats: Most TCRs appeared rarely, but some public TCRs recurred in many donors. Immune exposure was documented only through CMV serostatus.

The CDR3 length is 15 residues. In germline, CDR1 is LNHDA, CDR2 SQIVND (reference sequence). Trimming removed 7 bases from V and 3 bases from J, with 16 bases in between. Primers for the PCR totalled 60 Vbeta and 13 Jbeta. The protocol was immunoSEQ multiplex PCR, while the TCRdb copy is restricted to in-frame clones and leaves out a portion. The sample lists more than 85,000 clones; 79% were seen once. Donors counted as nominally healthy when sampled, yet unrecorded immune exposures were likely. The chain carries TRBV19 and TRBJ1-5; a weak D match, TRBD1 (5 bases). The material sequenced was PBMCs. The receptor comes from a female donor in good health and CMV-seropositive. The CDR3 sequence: CASNTGRDFNQPQHF. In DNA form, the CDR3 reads TGTGCCAGTAACACCGGAAGGGACTTCAATCAGCCCCAGCATTTT.